Described below is a single TCR beta chain sequence and its context. Its antigen remains unknown. The entry originates in a study of blood T cells in healthy people across ages. Overall study findings and caveats: Roughly linearly, TCR beta diversity per million T cells fell as age increased.

Samples had at least 7 million PBMCs isolated from them. Alongside a J-beta primer mix, a sample-barcoded 5' primer served in a second PCR lasting about 7 to 12 cycles. TCRdb passed the 5' RACE reads through MiXCR, listing each CDR3 protein once. The sample lists under 700,000 distinct CDR3 sequences, around 24% occurring once. CDR3 length: 13 amino acids. From germline, CDR1 is GTSNPN and CDR2 SVGIG (reference sequence). V lost 0 bases and J 1 base, leaving 4 bases between the germline ends. In addition, the sample was reused for a study of T cells of mothers and their children. This second report adds: Each child gave about 3 million TCR beta CDR3 reads (each mother, over 8.5 million). No persistent microchimeric T cell clones were detected.

Sequencing used blood. The J gene is TRBJ1-5, the V gene TRBV30; D gene uncertain. This TCR was recovered from a boy aged 10-17 years in good health. The CDR3 here is CAWSVRSNQPQHF. The DNA of the CDR3 is TGTGCCTGGAGTGTAAGGAGCAATCAGCCCCAGCATTTT.